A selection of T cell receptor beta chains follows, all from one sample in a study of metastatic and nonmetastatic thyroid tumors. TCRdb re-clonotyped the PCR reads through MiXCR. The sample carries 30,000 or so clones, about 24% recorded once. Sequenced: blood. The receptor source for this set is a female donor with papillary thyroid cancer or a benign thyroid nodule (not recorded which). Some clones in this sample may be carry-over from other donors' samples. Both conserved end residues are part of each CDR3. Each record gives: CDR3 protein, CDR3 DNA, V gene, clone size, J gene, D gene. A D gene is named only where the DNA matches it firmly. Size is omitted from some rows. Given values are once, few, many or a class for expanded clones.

CDR3: CASSFEAPSWNTEAFF; DNA: TGTGCCAGCAGTTTCGAGGCCCCCTCTTGGAACACTGAAGCTTTCTTT; V: TRBV27; size: many; J: TRBJ1-1; D: .
CDR3: CASSYSMTEETQYF; DNA: TGTGCCAGCAGTTACTCGATGACTGAGGAGACCCAGTACTTC; V: TRBV6-6; size: many; J: TRBJ2-5; D: .
CDR3: CASSVGAQVDEKLFF; DNA: TGTGCCAGCAGCGTAGGGGCACAGGTGGATGAAAAACTGTTTTTT; V: TRBV9; size: many; J: TRBJ1-4; D: .
CDR3: CASSPRGGQTDTQYF; DNA: TGTGCCAGCAGCCCACGAGGGGGTCAAACAGATACGCAGTATTTT; V: TRBV11-2; size: many; J: TRBJ2-3; D: .
CDR3: CASSLGTGSYEQYF; DNA: TGTGCCAGCAGCCTTGGGACAGGGTCCTACGAGCAGTACTTC; V: TRBV3-1; size: many; J: TRBJ2-7; D: TRBD1
CDR3: CSDSQGRNQPQHF; DNA: TGCAGTGACTCACAGGGGAGAAATCAGCCCCAGCATTTT; V: TRBV20-1; size: .; J: TRBJ1-5; D: TRBD1
CDR3: CSARNLAGTVGNEQFF; DNA: TGCAGTGCTAGGAACCTAGCGGGGACTGTGGGGAATGAGCAGTTCTTC; V: TRBV20-1; size: .; J: TRBJ2-1; D: TRBD2
CDR3: CSARDSERTLHF; DNA: TGCAGTGCTAGAGACTCAGAGCGGACCCTCCACTTT; V: TRBV20-1; size: many; J: TRBJ1-6; D: .
CDR3: CASKVAPPGTDTQYF; DNA: TGTGCCAGCAAGGTGGCCCCCCCGGGCACAGATACGCAGTATTTT; V: TRBV5-6; size: many; J: TRBJ2-3; D: .
CDR3: CASSLSLEETQYF; DNA: TGTGCCAGCAGCTTAAGCCTAGAGGAGACCCAGTACTTC; V: TRBV7-9; size: many; J: TRBJ2-5; D: .
CDR3: CSCQGQRNGYTF; DNA: TGCAGCTGCCAGGGACAGCGAAATGGCTACACCTTC; V: TRBV29-1; size: .; J: TRBJ1-2; D: TRBD1
CDR3: CASSVGGPRNGELFF; DNA: TGTGCCAGCAGCGTGGGAGGACCGCGCAACGGGGAGCTGTTTTTT; V: TRBV12-3/TRBV12-4; size: .; J: TRBJ2-2; D: .
CDR3: CASSLGAGVGTEAFF; DNA: TGCGCCAGCAGCTTGGGGGCAGGGGTTGGCACTGAAGCTTTCTTT; V: TRBV5-1; size: many; J: TRBJ1-1; D: .
CDR3: CASSQVGGKGTEAFF; DNA: TGCGCCAGCAGCCAAGTAGGGGGCAAGGGGACTGAAGCTTTCTTT; V: TRBV4-1; size: many; J: TRBJ1-1; D: TRBD1
CDR3: CASSLSGGNGYTF; DNA: TGCGCCAGCAGCTTATCTGGGGGGAATGGCTACACCTTC; V: TRBV5-1; size: .; J: TRBJ1-2; D: .
CDR3: CASSSQTVGSGGYTF; DNA: TGTGCCAGCAGTTCCCAAACAGTAGGAAGTGGGGGCTACACCTTC; V: TRBV28; size: few; J: TRBJ1-2; D: .
CDR3: CASRSSAGGYNVQFF; DNA: TGTGCCAGCAGGTCCTCAGCGGGAGGCTACAATGTGCAGTTCTTC; V: TRBV6-2/TRBV6-3; size: few; J: TRBJ2-1; D: TRBD2
CDR3: CASTTPGQGAFNEQFF; DNA: TGTGCCAGCACTACCCCGGGACAGGGGGCGTTTAATGAGCAGTTCTTC; V: TRBV6-1; size: medium-sized; J: TRBJ2-1; D: TRBD1
CDR3: CSARDFDTHSYEQYF; DNA: TGCAGTGCTAGAGATTTCGATACGCATTCCTACGAGCAGTACTTC; V: TRBV20-1; size: medium-sized; J: TRBJ2-7; D: .
CDR3: CASSPGGDGYTF; DNA: TGTGCCAGCAGCCCGGGGGGGGACGGCTACACCTTC; V: TRBV11-2; size: .; J: TRBJ1-2; D: .
CDR3: CASSMDYSGSRSTDTQYF; DNA: TGTGCCAGTAGTATGGATTATAGCGGGAGTAGGAGCACAGATACGCAGTATTTT; V: TRBV19; size: .; J: TRBJ2-3; D: TRBD2
CDR3: CASSEIIGIQGYEQYF; DNA: TGTGCCAGCAGTGAAATAATCGGGATCCAGGGCTACGAGCAGTACTTC; V: TRBV2; size: .; J: TRBJ2-7; D: .
CDR3: CASSPSMVQGVMNTEAFF; DNA: TGCGCCAGCAGCCCGTCCATGGTACAGGGCGTAATGAACACTGAAGCTTTCTTT; V: TRBV5-1; size: .; J: TRBJ1-1; D: .
CDR3: CASSLSTGNNEKLFF; DNA: TGTGCCAGCAGTTTATCTACGGGTAATAATGAAAAACTGTTTTTT; V: TRBV27; size: .; J: TRBJ1-4; D: .
CDR3: CASRISGQETQYF; DNA: TGTGCCAGTAGAATCAGCGGCCAAGAGACCCAGTACTTC; V: TRBV6-2/TRBV6-3; size: .; J: TRBJ2-5; D: .
CDR3: CSAREATGISPLHF; DNA: TGCAGTGCTAGAGAGGCAACAGGGATCTCACCCCTCCACTTT; V: TRBV20-1; size: many; J: TRBJ1-6; D: .
CDR3: CASSGEVWDEQFF; DNA: TGTGCCAGCAGCGGGGAGGTGTGGGATGAGCAGTTCTTC; V: TRBV11-1; size: few; J: TRBJ2-1; D: .
CDR3: CSLEGSSGRSLRSYEQYF; DNA: TGCAGTCTCGAGGGGTCTAGCGGGAGATCTTTAAGGTCCTACGAGCAGTACTTC; V: TRBV20-1; size: .; J: TRBJ2-7; D: TRBD2
CDR3: CATSDQGQGLFF; DNA: TGTGCCACCAGTGATCAGGGACAGGGTCTGTTCTTC; V: TRBV24-1; size: few; J: TRBJ2-1; D: TRBD1
CDR3: CASAADQWGSTNTGELFF; DNA: TGTGCTAGTGCCGCAGATCAATGGGGTAGCACGAACACCGGGGAGCTGTTTTTT; V: TRBV12-5; size: many; J: TRBJ2-2; D: .
CDR3: CASSIYPLTRTSTDTQYF; DNA: TGTGCCAGTAGTATTTACCCCCTAACTCGGACTAGCACAGATACGCAGTATTTT; V: TRBV19; size: many; J: TRBJ2-3; D: .
CDR3: CATSSGGLAGSLGTDTQYF; DNA: TGTGCCACCAGCAGTGGCGGACTAGCGGGTAGCCTTGGCACAGATACGCAGTATTTT; V: TRBV15; size: .; J: TRBJ2-3; D: TRBD2